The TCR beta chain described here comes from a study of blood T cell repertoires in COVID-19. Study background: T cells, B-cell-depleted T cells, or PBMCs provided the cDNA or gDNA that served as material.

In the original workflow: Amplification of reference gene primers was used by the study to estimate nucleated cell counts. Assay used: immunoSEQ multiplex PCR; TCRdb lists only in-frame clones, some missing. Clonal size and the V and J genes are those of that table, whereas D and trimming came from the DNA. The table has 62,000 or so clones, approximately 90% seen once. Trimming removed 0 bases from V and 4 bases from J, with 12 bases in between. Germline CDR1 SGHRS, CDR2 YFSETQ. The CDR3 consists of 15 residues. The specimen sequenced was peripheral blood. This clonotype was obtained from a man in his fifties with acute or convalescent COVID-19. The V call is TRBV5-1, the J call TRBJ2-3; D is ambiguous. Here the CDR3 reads CASSLEATDSDTQYF. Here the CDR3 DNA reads TGCGCCAGCAGCTTGGAAGCGACCGACTCAGATACGCAGTATTTT. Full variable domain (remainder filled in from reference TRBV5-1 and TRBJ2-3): KAGVTQTPRYLIKTRGQQVTLSCSPISGHRSVSWYQQTPGQGLQFLFEYFSETQRNKGNFPGRFSGRQFSNSRSEMNVSTLELGDSALYLCASSLEATDSDTQYFGPGTRLTVL.